The text below deals with one T cell receptor beta chain. Its specificity is not known. Here immunoSEQ multiplex PCR was the method, and the copy in TCRdb shows in-frame clones only, minus some. The sample shows about 660,000 clones, 74% of them seen only once. This record belongs to a study of shared clonotypes between healthy human individuals. General observations from the study: Naive subsets generally had larger estimated richness than memory subsets.

From CD4+ cells came CD45RA+ naive and CD45RA-negative memory subsets. The CDR3 length is 11 residues. Trimming removed 7 bases at V and 4 bases at J, with 10 bases between. Germline V gives CDR1 DFQATT, CDR2 SNEGSKA (reference sequence). The chain combines TRBV20-1 with TRBJ1-1, with D possibly being TRBD1 (6 bases). Input material: memory CD4+ T cells sorted from blood. Documented subset: CD45RA-negative fraction. The source is a woman aged 25-40 years in good health. The CDR3 DNA follows: TGCAGTGTTGGGGGGGCCACTGAAGCTTTCTTT. Encoded protein: CSVGGATEAFF.